The text below deals with one TCR beta chain. What it binds is unknown. The entry originates in a study of Ad26.COV2.S vaccination and SARS-CoV-2 variants. Treatment defined: about 20 received Ad26.COV2.S at low or high dose, single or two shots; about 5 received placebo; per-sample allocation not given. The study sampled participants on day 63 after the first vaccine or placebo injection. In Boston, the donor was an adult between 18-55 years of age. Sequencing was performed with immunoSEQ multiplex PCR; in TCRdb, only in-frame clones are kept and a portion is missing. This sample carries 250,000 to 300,000 clones, over 75% of them seen once, and the ten largest clones take less than 3.5%. Points from the study as a whole: Analyses that measured TCR breadth and depth may have underestimated total T cell responses. Measurement of non-spike TCR breadth gave similar results in vaccine and placebo recipients.

This sample comprised peripheral blood, obtained in a trial of Ad26.COV2.S vaccine versus placebo. The receptor comes from a person aged 18-60 years who received the Ad26.COV2.S COVID-19 vaccine or a placebo.

The CDR3 DNA follows: TGTGCCAGCTCACCGGATTACGCCACCTACGAGCAGTACTTC. Residues: CASSPDYATYEQYF. This rearrangement joins TRBV18 to TRBJ2-7; D is uncertain. V dropped 3 bases and J dropped 2 bases, with 11 bases sitting between them. This CDR3 contains 14 residues. Germline assignment: CDR1 KGHSH and CDR2 LQKENI. The full variable domain, its missing parts supplied by reference TRBV18 and TRBJ2-7, is NAGVMQNPRHLVRRRGQEARLRCSPMKGHSHVYWYRQLPEEGLKFMVYLQKENIIDESGMPKERFSAEFPKEGPSILRIQQVVRGDSAAYFCASSPDYATYEQYFGPGTRLTVT.